The 5 T cell receptor beta chains in this list originate from one sample, sequenced in a study of blood T cell repertoires in COVID-19. Method: immunoSEQ multiplex PCR; TCRdb's copy keeps in-frame clones and lacks some. The sample lists a few hundred thousand clones; 81% were seen once. Source material: peripheral blood. The origin of the receptors is a human donor with acute or convalescent COVID-19. The donor label of this sample is uncertain.

This chain uses TRBV6-5 with TRBJ2-7, with TRBD1 matching 8 bases. This CDR3 is 13 amino acids long. Germline lookup yields CDR1 MNHEY and CDR2 SVGAGI. V shed 5 bases, J shed 6 bases, and the junction held 6 bases outside the gene matches. For the CDR3, the DNA is TGTGCCAGCAGTCGTTGGACAGGGAGCGAGCAGTACTTC. It specifies CASSRWTGSEQYF.

The chain employs TRBV5-5 and TRBJ2-7; 8 nucleotides match TRBD1. Germline V gene data show CDR1 as SGHKS and CDR2 as YYEKEE (reference sequence). This CDR3 spans 16 amino acids. The V gene end was trimmed by 0 bases and the J gene end by 4 bases; junction bases not matched to a gene: 9. CDR3 in amino acids: CASSLVAGQARYEQYF. The CDR3 DNA reads TGTGCCAGCAGCTTGGTTGCGGGACAGGCGCGATACGAGCAGTACTTC.

The chain links TRBV6-1 to TRBJ1-3; D not resolved. The CDR3 runs to 17 residues. Germline CDR1 MNHNS, CDR2 SASEGT. Trimming cost V 1 base and J 0 bases, with 13 bases left between them. This CDR3 is CASSEVWASSSGNTIYF. CDR3 coding DNA: TGTGCCAGCAGTGAAGTGTGGGCGAGTAGCTCTGGAAACACCATATATTTT.

The chain employs TRBV5-1 and TRBJ1-2, with D possibly being TRBD1 (6 bases). CDR3 length: 15 residues. V lost 4 bases and J lost 0, with 13 bases in between. CDR1 and CDR2 from the germline V gene are SGHRS and YFSETQ. The CDR3 sequence is CASSKGGTANYGYTF. CDR3 coding DNA: TGCGCCAGCAGCAAGGGGGGGACGGCTAACTATGGCTACACCTTC.

V usage is TRBV7-9 and J usage is TRBJ1-3; D not certain. V lost 5 bases and J lost 4, with 6 bases in between. Germline values: CDR1 SEHNR, CDR2 FQNEAQ (reference sequence). This CDR3 region has 12 residues. The CDR3 nucleotides are TGTGCCAGCAGCGTTCTCGGAAACACCATATATTTT. Protein sequence: CASSVLGNTIYF.